These T cell receptor beta chains were read from a single sample in a study of memory CD4+ T cells and cytomegalovirus serostatus. Using immunoSEQ multiplex PCR, the repertoire was profiled, and TCRdb retains in-frame clones only, with some absent. Of some 67,000 clones in the sample, 76% are singletons; the top ten hold under 6%. The material sequenced was memory CD4+ T cells from blood. The source of these receptors is an adult in good health and CMV-seropositive. The CDR3 runs from the conserved cysteine through the conserved F or W. A D gene is named only where the DNA matches it firmly. Only part of the rows carry a size: once, few, many, or a class if the clone is expanded.

>.|TRBJ1-2|TRBV28|.
CASSPTGLGGYTF
TGTGCCAGCAGTCCAACCGGGCTTGGCGGCTACACCTTC
>.|TRBJ1-4|TRBV2|.
CASSVGGNEKLFF
TGTGCCAGCAGTGTCGGGGGGAATGAAAAACTGTTTTTT
>.|TRBJ1-1|TRBV5-1|.
CASSLTGDEAGAFF
TGCGCCAGCAGCTTGACAGGAGATGAAGCAGGGGCTTTCTTT
>.|TRBJ1-4|TRBV6-5|.
CASRRALEDEKLFF
TGTGCCAGCAGGCGGGCCCTTGAGGATGAAAAACTGTTTTTT
>.|TRBJ1-1|TRBV7-9|.
CATVTPGALPEAFF
TGTGCCACCGTTACCCCCGGGGCCCTTCCCGAAGCTTTCTTT
>TRBD1|TRBJ1-2|TRBV28|.
CATLQGANYGYTF
TGTGCCACCCTTCAGGGGGCTAACTATGGCTACACCTTC
>.|TRBJ2-2|TRBV5-6|.
CASSRKNYRVSTGELFF
TGTGCCAGCAGCCGAAAGAACTACAGGGTCTCCACCGGGGAGCTGTTTTTT
>.|TRBJ2-7|TRBV28|.
CATSDGGNTYEQYF
TGTGCCACATCCGATGGGGGCAACACCTACGAGCAGTACTTC
>.|TRBJ2-7|TRBV28|.
CASSQDGLEQYF
TGTGCCAGCAGCCAAGACGGACTCGAGCAGTACTTC
>.|TRBJ2-7|TRBV4-2|.
CASSQAHRPEYEQYF
TGTGCCAGCAGCCAAGCCCACCGGCCGGAATACGAGCAGTACTTC
>.|TRBJ2-7|TRBV5-6|.
CASSRVWPSSYEQYF
TGTGCCAGCAGCAGGGTATGGCCCAGCTCCTACGAGCAGTACTTC
>.|TRBJ1-1|TRBV4-3|few
CASSQDRTEAFF
TGCGCCAGCAGCCAAGATCGCACTGAAGCTTTCTTT
>TRBD1|TRBJ1-2|TRBV29-1|.
CSVGTGTGRGGYTF
TGCAGCGTTGGGACTGGGACAGGGAGAGGAGGCTACACCTTC
>.|TRBJ2-3|TRBV5-1|.
CASSLNALGTDTQYF
TGCGCCAGCAGCTTGAACGCGCTAGGCACAGATACGCAGTATTTT
>.|TRBJ2-3|TRBV7-7|.
CASSLDSTDTQYF
TGTGCTAGCAGCTTGGACAGCACAGATACGCAGTATTTT
>.|TRBJ1-1|TRBV19|.
CASSIRHSNTEAFF
TGTGCCAGTAGTATTAGACATTCGAACACTGAAGCTTTCTTT
>TRBD2|TRBJ2-1|TRBV5-1|.
CASSVTSGRNNEQFF
TGCGCCAGCAGCGTCACTAGCGGGAGGAACAATGAGCAGTTCTTC
>.|TRBJ2-1|TRBV5-1|.
CASSLNSASKHEQFF
TGCGCCAGCAGCTTGAATTCCGCCAGCAAACATGAGCAGTTCTTC
>.|TRBJ2-7|TRBV21-1|.
CASSRLYPSYEQYF
TGTGCCAGCAGCAGACTTTACCCCTCCTACGAGCAGTACTTC
>.|TRBJ2-2|TRBV6-1|few
CASSREGGATGELFF
TGTGCCAGCAGTCGTGAAGGCGGCGCAACCGGGGAGCTGTTTTTT
>.|TRBJ1-4|TRBV19|.
CASSMSRFGLFF
TGTGCCAGTAGTATGAGCAGGTTTGGACTGTTTTTT
>.|TRBJ1-5|TRBV11-2|.
CASSLDGGNQPQHF
TGTGCCAGCAGCTTAGATGGTGGAAATCAGCCCCAGCATTTT
>.|TRBJ2-7|TRBV5-1|.
CASSLVASGGEQYF
TGCGCCAGCAGCTTGGTGGCTAGTGGGGGCGAGCAGTACTTC
>TRBD1|TRBJ1-2|TRBV7-3|.
CASSHQGARGYTF
TGTGCCAGCAGCCACCAGGGGGCTCGTGGCTACACCTTC
>.|TRBJ2-5|TRBV7-6|.
CASSLSRAALETQYF
TGTGCCAGCAGCTTAAGTCGGGCGGCCTTGGAGACCCAGTACTTC
>TRBD1|TRBJ1-2|TRBV2|.
CASSLLEGQSNYGYTF
TGTGCCAGCAGTCTATTGGAGGGACAGTCGAACTATGGCTACACCTTC
>.|TRBJ1-4|TRBV27|.
CASRSSGATNEKLFF
TGTGCCAGCAGAAGCTCGGGGGCTACTAATGAAAAACTGTTTTTT
>.|TRBJ2-2|TRBV5-1|.
CASTRTESSTGELFF
TGCGCCAGCACCAGGACAGAAAGTAGCACCGGGGAGCTGTTTTTT
>.|TRBJ2-1|TRBV2|few
CASRSRVNEQFF
TGTGCCAGCAGAAGCAGGGTCAATGAGCAGTTCTTC
>.|TRBJ2-5|TRBV6-1|.
CASSEATDLPETQYF
TGTGCCAGCAGTGAAGCGACAGACCTCCCAGAGACCCAGTACTTC
>.|TRBJ1-2|TRBV4-3|.
CASSQDRDNYGYTF
TGCGCCAGCAGCCAAGATAGGGACAACTATGGCTACACCTTC
>TRBD2|TRBJ2-4|TRBV28|.
CASSSPMSGRAKNIQYF
TGTGCCAGCAGTTCCCCGATGAGCGGGAGAGCCAAAAACATTCAGTACTTC
>.|TRBJ1-1|TRBV7-2|once
CASSSFRGGTRTEAFF
TGTGCCAGCAGCTCTTTCCGGGGGGGGACTCGGACTGAAGCTTTCTTT
>.|TRBJ2-4|TRBV23-1|.
CASSHLVDGESIQYF
TGCGCCAGCAGTCATCTTGTGGACGGAGAAAGCATTCAGTACTTC
>.|TRBJ1-1|TRBV28|few
CASGRGDGTEAFF
TGTGCCAGCGGCCGGGGGGACGGGACTGAAGCTTTCTTT
>TRBD1|TRBJ2-2|TRBV6-6|.
CASSSPGQGVGELFF
TGTGCCAGCAGTTCCCCAGGACAGGGGGTCGGGGAGCTGTTTTTT
>TRBD2|TRBJ2-5|TRBV12-5|.
CASGLGLGGQETQYF
TGTGCTAGTGGTTTGGGCCTGGGGGGGCAAGAGACCCAGTACTTC
>.|TRBJ2-1|TRBV2|.
CASSEKLQQFF
TGTGCCAGCAGTGAAAAACTACAGCAGTTCTTC
>.|TRBJ1-3|TRBV19|.
CASKSTGNTIYF
TGTGCCAGTAAGTCTACCGGAAACACCATATATTTT
>.|TRBJ1-2|TRBV6-1|.
CASSEGQWTDGYTF
TGTGCCAGCAGTGAAGGGCAATGGACAGATGGCTACACCTTC
>.|TRBJ2-7|TRBV4-1|.
CASSQETPGPYEQYF
TGCGCCAGCAGCCAAGAAACCCCTGGGCCCTACGAGCAGTACTTC
>TRBD1|TRBJ1-1|TRBV6-6|.
CASSPRTGANTEAFF
TGTGCCAGCAGTCCCCGGACAGGGGCGAACACTGAAGCTTTCTTT
>TRBD1|TRBJ2-7|TRBV28|few
CASSPYGQGAKGSYEQYF
TGTGCCAGCAGTCCCTACGGACAGGGGGCCAAAGGCTCCTACGAGCAGTACTTC
>.|TRBJ2-4|TRBV13|.
CASSLEGGRAKNIQYF
TGTGCCAGCAGCTTAGAGGGGGGGAGAGCCAAAAACATTCAGTACTTC
>.|TRBJ2-1|TRBV16|.
CASSQDFRDEQFF
TGTGCCAGCAGCCAAGACTTTCGTGATGAGCAGTTCTTC
>.|TRBJ2-3|TRBV7-9|.
CASSLARTDTQYF
TGTGCCAGCAGCCTAGCTAGGACAGATACGCAGTATTTT
>.|TRBJ2-1|TRBV25-1|many
CASSSVGARSSYNEQFF
TGTGCCAGCAGTTCCGTAGGCGCTCGGAGCTCCTACAATGAGCAGTTCTTC